Listed below are T cell receptor beta chains from one sample, sequenced in a study of spatial heterogeneity in lung cancer. MiXCR, applied by TCRdb to the 5' RACE reads, yields one record per CDR3 protein. The top ten hold 19% of the sample, which has about 17,000 distinct CDR3 sequences, around a fifth seen once. Sequencing used PBMCs, obtained at surgery. All receptors come from a female donor with early-stage non-small cell lung cancer. Both conserved end residues are part of each CDR3. Each record gives: CDR3 protein, CDR3 DNA, J gene, V gene, clone size, D gene. D genes are given only for firm matches. Clone size appears in some rows only: once, few, many, or a class for an expanded clone.

CDR3: CSVVAEGAYEQYF; DNA: TGCAGCGTTGTTGCGGAGGGGGCGTACGAGCAGTACTTC; J: TRBJ2-7; V: TRBV29-1; size: many; D: NA
CDR3: CASSSQGSHEQYF; DNA: TGTGCCAGCAGCTCACAGGGTTCCCACGAGCAGTACTTC; J: TRBJ2-7; V: TRBV7-2; size: many; D: NA
CDR3: CASSIQGGEQYF; DNA: TGTGCCAGCAGCATACAGGGGGGCGAGCAGTACTTC; J: TRBJ2-7; V: TRBV5-5; size: many; D: TRBD1
CDR3: CATTAANTGELFF; DNA: TGTGCCACGACAGCCGCGAACACCGGGGAGCTGTTTTTT; J: TRBJ2-2; V: TRBV24-1; size: NA; D: NA
CDR3: CASSLETGLYGYTF; DNA: TGTGCCAGCAGCTTAGAAACAGGGCTCTATGGCTACACCTTC; J: TRBJ1-2; V: TRBV7-2; size: NA; D: NA
CDR3: CASSLGADTQYF; DNA: TGTGCCAGCAGCCTTGGGGCAGATACGCAGTATTTT; J: TRBJ2-3; V: TRBV28; size: many; D: NA
CDR3: CASSSYIFTRKSGFEQYF; DNA: TGTGCCAGCAGTTCCTATATTTTCACCCGCAAATCAGGGTTCGAGCAGTACTTC; J: TRBJ2-7; V: TRBV27; size: many; D: NA
CDR3: CSAKKEGTTLGTEAFF; DNA: TGCAGTGCAAAAAAGGAGGGGACAACCCTGGGCACTGAAGCTTTCTTT; J: TRBJ1-1; V: TRBV20-1; size: NA; D: NA
CDR3: CASSTQGSPIYEQYF; DNA: TGTGCCAGCAGCACACAGGGCTCCCCTATCTACGAGCAGTACTTC; J: TRBJ2-7; V: TRBV7-6; size: few; D: NA
CDR3: CASRYPQGARTEAFF; DNA: TGTGCCAGTCGATACCCACAGGGGGCGAGGACTGAAGCTTTCTTT; J: TRBJ1-1; V: TRBV19; size: many; D: TRBD1
CDR3: CASGPYNEQFF; DNA: TGTGCCAGCGGACCTTACAATGAGCAGTTCTTC; J: TRBJ2-1; V: TRBV2; size: NA; D: NA
CDR3: CASSSQGAANEKLFF; DNA: TGTGCCAGCAGCTCGCAGGGGGCGGCTAATGAAAAACTGTTTTTT; J: TRBJ1-4; V: TRBV7-2; size: many; D: TRBD1
CDR3: CASRATAMNTGELFF; DNA: TGTGCCAGCAGGGCGACAGCTATGAACACCGGGGAGCTGTTTTTT; J: TRBJ2-2; V: TRBV2; size: few; D: NA
CDR3: CSAPRQGATDTQYF; DNA: TGCAGTGCCCCCCGGCAGGGGGCCACAGATACGCAGTATTTT; J: TRBJ2-3; V: TRBV20-1; size: many; D: TRBD1
CDR3: CASKDTGRRNTEAFF; DNA: TGTGCCAGCAAAGACACCGGCCGGAGGAACACTGAAGCTTTCTTT; J: TRBJ1-1; V: TRBV3-1; size: many; D: NA
CDR3: CASSDGVSYEQYF; DNA: TGTGCCAGCAGTGACGGAGTGTCCTACGAGCAGTACTTC; J: TRBJ2-7; V: TRBV2; size: few; D: NA
CDR3: CASSPIGQVAGELFF; DNA: TGTGCCAGCAGCCCGATTGGACAGGTAGCCGGGGAGCTGTTTTTT; J: TRBJ2-2; V: TRBV3-1; size: NA; D: TRBD1
CDR3: CATGQGMIYGYTF; DNA: TGTGCCACCGGACAGGGGATGATATATGGCTACACCTTC; J: TRBJ1-2; V: TRBV10-3; size: medium-sized; D: TRBD1
CDR3: CASSGHASGTSAYEQYF; DNA: TGTGCCAGCAGCGGACACGCTTCCGGGACTAGCGCATACGAGCAGTACTTC; J: TRBJ2-7; V: TRBV9; size: few; D: TRBD2
CDR3: CASSSGRHTGELFF; DNA: TGTGCCAGCAGCTCTGGACGGCACACCGGGGAGCTGTTTTTT; J: TRBJ2-2; V: TRBV7-2; size: NA; D: NA
CDR3: CASSFLEETQYF; DNA: TGTGCCAGCAGTTTTTTGGAAGAGACCCAGTACTTC; J: TRBJ2-5; V: TRBV12-3/TRBV12-4; size: many; D: NA
CDR3: CASSYSSGAFYGYTF; DNA: TGTGCCAGCAGTTACTCAAGCGGGGCTTTCTATGGCTACACCTTC; J: TRBJ1-2; V: TRBV6-6; size: medium-sized; D: NA
CDR3: CASSPTTGGTDTQYF; DNA: TGTGCCAGCAGTCCCACTACAGGGGGCACAGATACGCAGTATTTT; J: TRBJ2-3; V: TRBV28; size: few; D: TRBD1
CDR3: CAISENGATPQHF; DNA: TGTGCCATCAGTGAGAATGGGGCGACCCCCCAGCATTTT; J: TRBJ1-5; V: TRBV10-3; size: many; D: NA
CDR3: CATNGNEQFF; DNA: TGTGCCACAAACGGAAATGAGCAGTTCTTC; J: TRBJ2-1; V: TRBV12-3/TRBV12-4; size: few; D: NA
CDR3: CASGLVILLQETQYF; DNA: TGTGCCAGCGGTTTGGTGATCCTCCTCCAAGAGACCCAGTACTTC; J: TRBJ2-5; V: TRBV7-9; size: many; D: NA
CDR3: CAWRKGRDLEQYF; DNA: TGTGCCTGGAGGAAGGGGAGGGATCTCGAGCAGTACTTC; J: TRBJ2-7; V: TRBV30; size: few; D: TRBD2
CDR3: CSATGGHRTEAFF; DNA: TGCAGTGCTACGGGCGGTCATAGGACTGAAGCTTTCTTT; J: TRBJ1-1; V: TRBV20-1; size: many; D: NA
CDR3: CASSSKRAYTDTQYF; DNA: TGTGCCAGCAGTTCAAAGCGGGCCTACACAGATACGCAGTATTTT; J: TRBJ2-3; V: TRBV12-3/TRBV12-4; size: NA; D: NA
CDR3: CASSSASGMSYNEQFF; DNA: TGCGCCAGCAGCTCGGCAAGCGGGATGTCCTACAATGAGCAGTTCTTC; J: TRBJ2-1; V: TRBV5-1; size: many; D: TRBD2
CDR3: CASRPGRATNPGNTIYF; DNA: TGCGCCAGCAGGCCGGGCCGTGCAACTAACCCTGGAAACACCATATATTTT; J: TRBJ1-3; V: TRBV10-2; size: many; D: NA
CDR3: CSAPGASPRGEQFF; DNA: TGCAGTGCTCCTGGCGCGTCGCCAAGGGGTGAGCAGTTCTTC; J: TRBJ2-1; V: TRBV20-1; size: medium-sized; D: NA
CDR3: CASSQDASSRRAFF; DNA: TGTGCCAGCAGCCAAGATGCTTCGTCGCGTAGGGCTTTCTTT; J: TRBJ1-1; V: TRBV3-1; size: NA; D: NA
CDR3: CASSSRENTEAFF; DNA: TGTGCCAGCAGCAGCAGAGAGAACACTGAAGCTTTCTTT; J: TRBJ1-1; V: TRBV7-9; size: NA; D: NA
CDR3: CASSTTLGQGPRTDTQYF; DNA: TGTGCCAGCTCTACCACCCTGGGACAGGGGCCGAGAACAGATACGCAGTATTTT; J: TRBJ2-3; V: TRBV18; size: many; D: TRBD1
CDR3: CASSLSGTSGRSTDTQYF; DNA: TGTGCCAGCAGTTTATCCGGGACTAGCGGGAGGAGCACAGATACGCAGTATTTT; J: TRBJ2-3; V: TRBV28; size: NA; D: TRBD2
CDR3: CASSPNLRGDEQYF; DNA: TGTGCCAGCAGTCCAAACCTTAGGGGGGACGAGCAGTACTTC; J: TRBJ2-7; V: TRBV27; size: NA; D: NA
CDR3: CASSQGNTGELFF; DNA: TGTGCCAGCAGCCAAGGGAACACCGGGGAGCTGTTTTTT; J: TRBJ2-2; V: TRBV3-1; size: few; D: NA
CDR3: CAISESSGRAYEQYF; DNA: TGTGCCATCAGTGAGTCTAGCGGGAGGGCCTACGAGCAGTACTTC; J: TRBJ2-7; V: TRBV10-3; size: many; D: TRBD2
CDR3: CASSHPVPDSRGSSYNEQFF; DNA: TGCGCCAGCAGCCACCCCGTCCCTGACAGCCGCGGAAGCTCCTACAATGAGCAGTTCTTC; J: TRBJ2-1; V: TRBV4-3; size: many; D: NA
CDR3: CASSQGKGNYGYTF; DNA: TGTGCCAGCAGCCAGGGTAAAGGGAACTATGGCTACACCTTC; J: TRBJ1-2; V: TRBV27; size: many; D: NA
CDR3: CASSSAGDNTDTQYF; DNA: TGTGCCAGCAGTTCTGCAGGGGACAACACAGATACGCAGTATTTT; J: TRBJ2-3; V: TRBV25-1; size: few; D: NA
CDR3: CAIGQGSPTSGGTPYNEQFF; DNA: TGTGCCATCGGACAGGGGTCCCCGACTAGCGGGGGAACCCCTTACAATGAGCAGTTCTTC; J: TRBJ2-1; V: TRBV10-3; size: many; D: TRBD2
CDR3: CASSPPLSVRIQRDRYEQYF; DNA: TGTGCCAGCTCACCACCGTTATCTGTGAGGATTCAGCGGGACCGCTACGAGCAGTACTTC; J: TRBJ2-7; V: TRBV18; size: NA; D: TRBD2
CDR3: CASRHPKETYEQYF; DNA: TGTGCCAGCAGGCACCCCAAGGAAACCTACGAGCAGTACTTC; J: TRBJ2-7; V: TRBV28; size: many; D: NA
CDR3: CSVTRSEGGEQYF; DNA: TGCAGCGTAACCCGGTCGGAGGGCGGGGAGCAGTACTTC; J: TRBJ2-7; V: TRBV29-1; size: many; D: NA
CDR3: CATSDLQVPYNEQFF; DNA: TGTGCCACCAGTGATTTGCAGGTACCCTACAATGAGCAGTTCTTC; J: TRBJ2-1; V: TRBV24-1; size: many; D: NA
CDR3: CASSERSRLAGLYNEQFF; DNA: TGTGCCAGCAGCGAAAGATCAAGACTAGCGGGGCTGTACAATGAGCAGTTCTTC; J: TRBJ2-1; V: TRBV6-1; size: many; D: TRBD2
CDR3: CASSRQGWNIQYF; DNA: TGTGCCAGCAGTCGTCAGGGATGGAACATTCAGTACTTC; J: TRBJ2-4; V: TRBV6-5; size: medium-sized; D: NA
CDR3: CSVGRRLGTMGNTEAFF; DNA: TGCAGTGTCGGAAGGAGGTTAGGAACCATGGGGAACACTGAAGCTTTCTTT; J: TRBJ1-1; V: TRBV20-1; size: medium-sized; D: NA
CDR3: CSALPLATSYNEQFF; DNA: TGCAGTGCTCTACCCCTTGCGACCTCCTACAATGAGCAGTTCTTC; J: TRBJ2-1; V: TRBV20-1; size: NA; D: NA